These 4 T cell receptor beta chains originate from one sample sequenced in a study of T cells expressing NK-cell markers. No DNA is given; TCRdb re-called the 5' RACE reads and lists each CDR3 protein once. The sample totals some 460,000 distinct CDR3 sequences. The sequenced sample was blood T cells: a sorted CD56 or NKG2C T cell subset, CD4+ or CD8+ T cells, or bulk PBMC T cells (not recorded which). The receptors come from a woman in her fifties or sixties in good health.

This rearrangement joins TRBV6-2 or TRBV6-3 to TRBJ1-5; as DNA is missing, the TRBD1 call by TCRdb cannot be tested. This CDR3 comprises 16 residues. The germline V gene encodes CDR1 MNHEY and CDR2 SVGEGT. The CDR3 loop is CASSGTGTGDNQPQHF.

The genes are TRBV7-9 and TRBJ2-1. Germline values: CDR1 SEHNR, CDR2 FQNEAQ (reference sequence). CDR3 length: 16 amino acids. The CDR3 region is CASSPRVTSSYNEQFF.

The V gene is TRBV4-1, the J gene TRBJ2-5. This CDR3 has 12 residues. From germline, CDR1 is MGHRA and CDR2 YSYEKL. The CDR3 spells CASSKLGETQYF.

This sequence joins TRBV24-1 and TRBJ2-1; TCRdb returns TRBD2, unconfirmable since there is no DNA. From germline, CDR1 is KGHDR and CDR2 SFDVKD. This CDR3 is built from 18 residues. CDR3 region: CATSDQRRFSGTYNEQFF.